A single sample is the source of the 4 T cell receptor beta chains below, sequenced in a study of CXCR3-negative and CXCR3-positive naive CD8 T cells. The authors made the TRB cDNA libraries by 5' RACE using UMI labels. TCRdb re-called the 5' RACE reads, yielding one record per CDR3 amino acid sequence without DNA. Recorded for this sample: 150,000 to 180,000 distinct CDR3 sequences. Their target antigens are unknown. Study results and caveats: Greater hydrophobicity was found in TRB CDR3s of CXCR3-positive naive cells than of CXCR3-negative naive cells.

The sequencing input was naive CXCR3+ CD8+ T cells from blood. As for subset: CD45RO-CCR7+CD27+CD95- naive CD8+ T cells expressing CXCR3 (TNR3+). The source of these receptors is a human donor in good health. Some clones in this sample may be carry-over from other donors' samples.

V gene TRBV7-2 combines with J gene TRBJ2-2. CDR3 length: 15 amino acids. Germline V gene sequence: CDR1 SGHTA, CDR2 FQGNSA. The CDR3 protein is CASSLLGFSTGELFF.

The chain joins TRBV5-1 to TRBJ2-2. Germline V CDR1 and CDR2: SGHRS, YFSETQ. The CDR3 runs 15 residues. Here the CDR3 reads CASSPRDQITGELFF.

The V gene is TRBV19, the J gene TRBJ2-7; TCRdb outputs TRBD1, but without DNA this stays unchecked. The CDR3 contains 15 residues. The germline CDR1 and CDR2 sequences are LNHDA and SQIVND (reference sequence). CDR3 loop: CASSISPGAAYEQYF.

V is TRBV15 and J is TRBJ2-3; with no DNA, the TCRdb D assignment of TRBD2 cannot be verified. Per germline, CDR1 LNHNV and CDR2 YYDKDF (reference sequence). The CDR3 loop spans 23 amino acids. CDR3 region: CATSGDGSQTFLAGGTRTDTQYF.